This paragraph covers one TCR beta chain sequence. The clone's antigen remains unknown. No much larger clonotype is one base removed from it; base qualities were not supplied. Using the deep immunoSEQ assay, multiplex PCR amplified TCR CDR3 regions from genomic DNA. Genomic DNA extracted from each cell subset was distributed evenly over all wells of several immunoSEQ 96-well plates, and each plate served as one replicate. For sorted subsets, each replicate PCR was loaded with approximately 190 ng genomic DNA, equivalent to 30,000 or so T cell genomes. Purified libraries were measured with a Qubit 3.0 fluorometer, size-checked on a Bioanalyzer 2100, and measured again with the KAPA Library Quantification kit. A separate single-read 150-cycle Illumina NextSeq 550 flow cell was used to sequence each immunoSEQ 96-well plate. In the source study's methods: Because the immunoSEQ output included only junctional sequences and no quality scores, the filtering could not be the same as the filtering used for full-length reads. To assign V/J genes and CDR3, sequences were annotated using PyIR, a Python wrapper for IgBLAST v1.9, with IMGT germline references. Reads with weak V/J assignments (E-value above 1e-6), missing CDR3, stop codons, out-of-frame junctions, or ambiguous translated residues were removed. V3J clonotypes were defined by identical inferred V gene, J gene, and CDR3 amino acid sequence. To compute the percentage overlap between repertoires, the number of shared unique clonotypes was divided by the size of the smaller repertoire. Three approaches were used to assess repertoire richness: RTK rarefaction, the Chao1 estimator, and Recon v2.1 estimates of unobserved clonotypes. For all TCRbeta clonotypes obtained by the gDNA method from a few donors, generation probabilities were computed with OLGA. Here the immuneACCESS table is served through TCRdb, limited to in-frame sequences with V and J called. Missing clones are a known gap in these copies; in checked studies unresolved V genes cover under half, and the rest lacks a known reason. D and trimming come from the DNA, and the V and J calls and clone size come from that table. This sample gives over 950,000 clones in total; approximately 75% of them show up just once. The ten largest clones capture almost 0.9% of the sample.

The sample is drawn from a study of shared clonotypes between healthy human individuals (dated by TCRdb to 2020 to 2021). Context from the whole study: The cohort comprised a couple of women and three men aged 18 to 49 years. For each donor, three plates each were used for CD4 naive and CD4 memory, two plates were used for CD8 naive, and one plate was used for CD8 memory. The study deeply sequenced blood TCR repertoires of about 5 healthy adults to estimate repertoire size and the extent of clonotype sharing between individuals. Different laboratories and diverse techniques were used to prepare libraries and sequence TCR repertoires, to increase sequencing depth and limit assay-specific biases. Per donor, leukapheresis produced somewhere between about 0.9 and 9.5 billion PBMCs. Here is what the overall study found, with its caveats: Only blood was sampled, and tissue TCR repertoires likely differ from those in blood. Incomplete sequencing was indicated by rarefaction of sorted-subset datasets, despite the large sequencing depth. Sharing across a handful of donors was observed for about 5% of naive CD4, less than 4% of naive CD8, over 2% of memory CD4, and 0.4% of memory CD8 clonotypes. Because the study included a small number of donors, the genetic and exposure-history diversity represented was limited. Pairwise subsampling led to the expectation that sequencing depth would affect the degree of clonotype sharing among donors. Clonotypes shared by all four sorted-subset donors showed higher generation probabilities than non-shared clonotypes. Larger estimated clonotype richness was generally found for naive subsets than for memory subsets.

Healthy HIV-negative adults with no recently reported acute infections or vaccinations were included as donors. Every donor was a Caucasian adult residing in Nashville, Tennessee, USA. CD4+ T cells were enriched through magnetic negative selection, after which naive cells were positively selected on CD45RA and the remaining negative fraction served as the memory subset. Blood was obtained by leukapheresis, after which PBMCs were separated by Ficoll-Histopaque density gradient centrifugation and cryopreserved in liquid nitrogen vapor phase. Analytical flow cytometry was used to check the purity and quantity of every magnetically sorted T cell population. Genomic DNA was isolated from every sorted fraction and measured by UV absorbance on a Nanodrop 2000c. This TCR was sampled from a man between 18 and 35 years old in good health. Some clones in this sample may be carry-over from other donors' samples. The specimen sequenced was memory CD4+ T cells from PBMCs. This sample's cell subset or site label indicates: CD45RA-negative fraction.

The CDR3 reads as follows: CARSPGRIDRGKYEQYF. The nucleotide sequence is given as TGTGCCAGGAGCCCGGGGCGGATAGACAGGGGTAAGTACGAGCAGTACTTC. This sequence uses TRBV28 and TRBJ2-5; 8 middle bases align to TRBD1. The J call may be faulty, since TRBJ2-7 better matches the DNA end. From the germline V gene, CDR1 is MDHEN and CDR2 is SYDVKM. Including cysteine and phenylalanine, the CDR3 has 17 amino acids. Only the CDR3 DNA stays, 51 bases, in frame from base 1.